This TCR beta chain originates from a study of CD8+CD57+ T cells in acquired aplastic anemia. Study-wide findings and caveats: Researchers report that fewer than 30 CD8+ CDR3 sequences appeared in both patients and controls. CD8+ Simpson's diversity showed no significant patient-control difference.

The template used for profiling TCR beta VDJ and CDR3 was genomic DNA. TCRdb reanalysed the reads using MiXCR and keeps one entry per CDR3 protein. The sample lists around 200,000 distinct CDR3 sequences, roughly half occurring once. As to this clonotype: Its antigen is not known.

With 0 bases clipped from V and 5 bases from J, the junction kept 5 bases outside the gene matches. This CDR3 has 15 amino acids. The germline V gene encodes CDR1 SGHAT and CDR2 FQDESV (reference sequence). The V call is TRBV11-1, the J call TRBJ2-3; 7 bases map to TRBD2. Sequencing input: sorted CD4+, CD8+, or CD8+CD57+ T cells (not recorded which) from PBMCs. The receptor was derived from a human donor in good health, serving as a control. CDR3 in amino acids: CASSLAGGPGDTQYF. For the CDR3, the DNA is TGTGCCAGCAGCTTAGCGGGAGGGCCAGGAGATACGCAGTATTTT.